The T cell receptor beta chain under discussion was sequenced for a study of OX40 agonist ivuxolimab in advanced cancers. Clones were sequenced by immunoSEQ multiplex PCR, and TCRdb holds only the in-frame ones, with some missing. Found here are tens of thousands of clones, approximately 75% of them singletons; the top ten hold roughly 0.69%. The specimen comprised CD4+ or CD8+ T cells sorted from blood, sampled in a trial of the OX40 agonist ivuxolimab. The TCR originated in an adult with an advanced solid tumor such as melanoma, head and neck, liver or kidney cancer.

The DNA of the CDR3 is TGTGCCAGCAGCGTAGAGGACGGCTACTCTGGAAACACCATATATTTT. Protein sequence: CASSVEDGYSGNTIYF. J is TRBJ1-3 and V is TRBV9; no firm D call. The germline V gene encodes CDR1 SGDLS and CDR2 YYNGEE. The V end was cut by 0 bases, the J end by 0 bases, with 10 bases between. The CDR3 has 16 residues.